This is a list of T cell receptor beta chains from one sample in a study of blood T cell repertoires in COVID-19. Produced via immunoSEQ multiplex PCR; TCRdb's table is partial and in-frame only. The sample has fewer than 300,000 clones, roughly 79% seen once. The specimen was peripheral blood. Source of these receptors: a woman aged 60-70 years with active or convalescent COVID-19. Each CDR3 is given with its conserved first and last residue. The order of the fields is J gene, V gene, clone size, D gene, CDR3 DNA, CDR3 protein. The D gene is left open where the match is weak. Clone sizes are given selectively: once, few, many, or a class where the clone is expanded.

J: TRBJ2-7
V: TRBV7-9
size: .
D: .
DNA: TGTGCCAGCAGCCGAGCGGTTGCGGCAGAAGTCTCCTACGAGCAGTACTTC
CDR3: CASSRAVAAEVSYEQYF

J: TRBJ1-3
V: TRBV5-1
size: .
D: .
DNA: TGCGCCAGCAGCTTCCAGCAGGCGAGCTCTGGAAACACCATATATTTT
CDR3: CASSFQQASSGNTIYF

J: TRBJ2-5
V: TRBV4-3
size: .
D: TRBD1
DNA: TGCGCCAGCAGCCAACAGACAGGGGGGCAAGAGACCCAGTACTTC
CDR3: CASSQQTGGQETQYF

J: TRBJ1-5
V: TRBV19
size: .
D: .
DNA: TGTGCCAGTAGTATAGAGAGGGCGCGAGGTAGCAATCAGCCCCAGCATTTT
CDR3: CASSIERARGSNQPQHF

J: TRBJ2-7
V: TRBV27
size: .
D: .
DNA: TGTGCCAGCAGTGTACAGGTCCTCTCCTACGAGCAGTACTTC
CDR3: CASSVQVLSYEQYF

J: TRBJ1-2
V: TRBV7-2
size: .
D: .
DNA: TGTGCCAGCATCCTGATGGGGGGATGGGACTATGGCTACACCTTC
CDR3: CASILMGGWDYGYTF

J: TRBJ1-2
V: TRBV7-2
size: once
D: .
DNA: TGTGCCAGCAGCTTAGATGCAGGGCTGCCCTTCTATGGCTACACCTTC
CDR3: CASSLDAGLPFYGYTF

J: TRBJ2-1
V: TRBV27
size: .
D: .
DNA: TGTGCCAGCAGTGTAGGGGGTGGCGGGGGAGAGCAGTTCTTC
CDR3: CASSVGGGGGEQFF

J: TRBJ1-5
V: TRBV6-6
size: .
D: .
DNA: TGTGCCAGCAGTAAGTTCAGGGTCGATAGCAATCAGCCCCAGCATTTT
CDR3: CASSKFRVDSNQPQHF

J: TRBJ1-1
V: TRBV27
size: .
D: TRBD1
DNA: TGTGCCAGCGGCGCTACAGGGGTAAACACTGAAGCTTTCTTT
CDR3: CASGATGVNTEAFF

J: TRBJ1-1
V: TRBV5-6
size: .
D: .
DNA: TGTGCCAGCAGCTTGGCCGGGGGGAAGACTGAAGCTTTCTTT
CDR3: CASSLAGGKTEAFF

J: TRBJ1-6
V: TRBV3-1/TRBV3-2
size: .
D: .
DNA: TGTGCCAGCAAGGTCTCCCAGGGCTCACCCCTCCACTTT
CDR3: CASKVSQGSPLHF

J: TRBJ1-6
V: TRBV19
size: few
D: TRBD1
DNA: TGTGCCAGTAACAGACAGGGCGGAACTAATTCACCCCTCCACTTT
CDR3: CASNRQGGTNSPLHF

J: TRBJ2-5
V: TRBV6-5
size: .
D: .
DNA: TGTGCCAGCAGCCGTCCTCGCGGGGGCCTAGAGACCCAGTACTTC
CDR3: CASSRPRGGLETQYF

J: TRBJ2-5
V: TRBV5-6
size: .
D: TRBD2
DNA: TGTGCCAGCAGCTTGGCGGGGGGGAGGCAACAGTACTTC
CDR3: CASSLAGGRQQYF

J: TRBJ1-5
V: TRBV19
size: .
D: TRBD1
DNA: TGTGCCAGTAGTACAACCGACAGGGGGCCTCAGCCCCAGCATTTT
CDR3: CASSTTDRGPQPQHF

J: TRBJ1-2
V: TRBV5-6
size: .
D: .
DNA: TGTGCCAGCAGCTTGGGGGGGCAAGCGGGCTACACCTTC
CDR3: CASSLGGQAGYTF

J: TRBJ2-2
V: TRBV5-5
size: .
D: .
DNA: TGTGCCAGCAGCCAGAGTGCAGGCGCGAACACCGGGGAGCTGTTTTTT
CDR3: CASSQSAGANTGELFF

J: TRBJ1-1
V: TRBV5-6
size: .
D: .
DNA: TGTGCCAGCAGCCTTTACACTGAAGCTTTCTTT
CDR3: CASSLYTEAFF

J: TRBJ1-6
V: TRBV10-1
size: few
D: .
DNA: TGCGCCAGCAGTGACGGAGATAATTCACCCCTCCACTTT
CDR3: CASSDGDNSPLHF

J: TRBJ2-3
V: TRBV15
size: .
D: .
DNA: TGTGCCACCAGCAATCTGGCGCGGGAAGATACGCAGTATTTT
CDR3: CATSNLAREDTQYF

J: TRBJ1-6
V: TRBV2
size: .
D: TRBD1
DNA: TGTGCCAGCAGGGATGGGACAGCTTTTTATAATTCACCCCTCCACTTT
CDR3: CASRDGTAFYNSPLHF